This paragraph reports one TCR beta chain. There are a few counts of this clonotype. This clone's antigen is unknown. No clone much larger than this one lies a single base away; base qualities are absent. Inclusive of the bounding cysteine and phenylalanine, the CDR3 is 17 residues long. Just the 51-base CDR3 DNA is kept, in frame starting at base 1. Looking up the germline V gene (reference sequence) yields CDR1 MNHEY and CDR2 SMNVEV. Ends trimmed: V by 3 bases, J by 2 bases; bases unmatched to a gene: 11. This entry is derived from a study of human T cells and chemical hapten exposure (dated by TCRdb to about 2021). Turning to the overall study: For sensitization, 2% DPC in acetone was applied to an approximately 2 cm by approximately 2 cm area of upper inner arm skin. Blood was sampled from patients pre-sensitization (week 0) and at 2, 6 and about 24 weeks after DPC sensitization. Patch testing was done on the upper back using Finn chambers containing 0.01% DPC, and results were scored after 6 days according to International Contact Dermatitis Research Group standards. The mostly female patient cohort included alopecia areata with under or over 50% scalp involvement, alopecia totalis and alopecia universalis. Patients additionally received weekly therapeutic DPC doses to the scalp throughout the approximately 25-week study period. Blood for TCR sequencing was provided by twenty-nine alopecia patients at one to four time points (pre-sensitization, 2, 6 and 24 weeks). The libraries were sequenced as a pool, and the TCR yield per sample differed mostly because of small variations in library volumes within the pool. In alopecia patients, the study followed how the peripheral blood TCR repertoire changed in vivo over primary and secondary sensitization to diphenylcyclopropenone (DPC), a hapten.

The time point label, as the study defines it: pre-sensitization, week 0. The sample's treatment or condition label, decoded: therapeutic diphenylcyclopropenone sensitization with weekly scalp DPC. Blood at each patch-test visit was drawn before the patch test was applied. To be eligible, patients had to be aged 18 to 70, diagnosed with alopecia and judged suitable for DPC therapy, while pregnant patients were excluded. Unfractionated whole blood was collected in Tempus Blood RNA tubes, and total RNA was extracted from that blood. The method behind the library was RACE. Sequencing was carried out with a NextSeq 500. During library preparation, unique molecular identifiers were attached to individual cDNA molecules so that TCRs could be counted in a quantitative, reproducible way. From each blood RNA sample, both TCR alpha and TCR beta chains were sequenced. From the authors' description of their analysis: A median of about 89,000 TCRs per sample was observed, with a range of 23,224 to 690,600. The Decombinator software suite was used to annotate V, J and CDR3 in the TCR reads. To make PS versus PT1 abundance plots, every sample was subsampled to the same number of TCRs (28,000). Expanded TCRs were defined as absent before sensitization and observed at least eight times at the 2-week time point. Clones were called with MiXCR by TCRdb after fastp trimmed the public reads at Q25, and only in-frame beta chains were retained. Rows are combined by CDR3 protein, so each entry shows the most common genes and DNA. The V and J calls were not made by the authors but by TCRdb's processing. The sample has fewer than 140,000 distinct CDR3 sequences on record, roughly 12% of them singletons. Clones ranked in the top ten supply around 1.5% of the sample.

On the study overall, not on this receptor specifically: Compared with pre-sensitization or healthy control sets, expanded TCRs formed significantly more large CDR3 similarity clusters, which is consistent with antigen-driven responses. Because all patients had alopecia, a presumed autoimmune disease, the immune response of the patients might differ from that of healthy individuals. DPC sensitization did not change the number of TCRs with a frequency above 1 in 1000, and there was no evidence of changes in global repertoire structure. After repeated subsampling, the strength of the expansion versus patch-test correlation and the threshold at which it became significant changed. The number of PT1 expanded TCRs positively correlated with patch test score, significant at thresholds 8, 16 and 32 but not 4.

Sequenced material: whole blood, taken in connection with sensitization to the hapten diphenylcyclopropenone (DPC). The chain couples TRBV27 to TRBJ2-5, and 8 junction bases match TRBD2. The clonotype originates from a woman aged 50 to 60 with alopecia areata. Some clones in this sample may be carry-over from other donors' samples. The DNA is TGTGCCAGCAGTTTTTCGGGGCGGGGGGCCCCTCAAGAGACCCAGTACTTC. The encoded protein is CASSFSGRGAPQETQYF.